Following are 5 T cell receptor beta chains from one sample sequenced in a study of T-cell memory formation after mild COVID-19. TCRdb itself ran the 5' RACE reads through MiXCR, one entry per CDR3 protein. The sample includes approximately 250,000 distinct CDR3 sequences, 16% of them seen just once. The sequencing sample was made of PBMCs or a T cell subset sorted from them (not recorded which). Source of these receptors: a man between 18 and 35 years old who had mild COVID-19 (a few samples of this study predate the infection). Cell type and time point are not known.

The chain is built from TRBV28 and TRBJ2-3; D not resolved. The CDR3 runs to 17 residues. V lost 4 bases and J 3 bases, leaving 20 bases between the germline ends. Germline V CDR1 and CDR2: MDHEN, SYDVKM. CDR3 loop: CASSWGLKPGRTDTQYF. CDR3 DNA sequence: TGTGCCAGCAGTTGGGGTTTGAAGCCCGGGCGGACAGATACGCAGTATTTT.

This clonotype was found a few times. DNA of the CDR3: TGTGCCAGCAGCTTAGTCACACATGGCTACACCTTC. This translates into CASSLVTHGYTF. The chain carries TRBV7-8 and TRBJ1-2; no clear D gene. The CDR3 sequence is 12 residues long. V gave up 1 base and J gave up 6 bases, with 6 bases separating them. Germline assignment: CDR1 SGHVS and CDR2 FQNEAQ.

The chain links TRBV4-3 to TRBJ1-1; D not resolved. This CDR3 contains 15 residues. Trimming shortened V by 3 bases and J by 5 bases, and 16 bases separated the two germline ends. CDR1 is LGHNA, CDR2 YSLEER, per germline. The CDR3 loop is CASSQDLTVLTEAFF. The CDR3 DNA sequence: TGCGCCAGCAGCCAGGACCTAACAGTGTTAACTGAAGCTTTCTTT.

The chain recombines TRBV4-3 with TRBJ1-4; D remains unclear. V dropped 0 bases and J dropped 8 bases, with 13 bases sitting between them. This CDR3 region has 15 residues. Germline CDR1 LGHNA, CDR2 YSLEER. The CDR3 protein is CASSQDYRNSEKLFF. CDR3 in DNA: TGCGCCAGCAGCCAAGATTACCGTAATAGCGAAAAACTGTTTTTT.

The V and J genes are TRBV6-5 and TRBJ2-7; possible D gene TRBD1, 7 bases. The CDR3 covers 16 residues. Trimming left V 0 bases short and J 3 bases short, with 15 bases between. The germline V gene encodes CDR1 MNHEY and CDR2 SVGAGI. The CDR3 reads CASSYSKAGQHYEQYF. The CDR3 DNA reads as TGTGCCAGCAGTTACTCGAAGGCGGGACAGCACTACGAGCAGTACTTC.